This T cell receptor (beta chain) is from a study of radiotherapy plus CTLA-4 blockade in lung cancer. As concerns this clone: An end of the junction differs from the germline gene, which may be a read error.

Profiling relied on immunoSEQ multiplex PCR, and the TCRdb table lists in-frame clones only, not all of them. Among about 59,000 clones listed, around 74% were seen once. The CDR3 runs 11 residues. Germline-derived CDR1 and CDR2 are GTSNPN and SVGIG (reference sequence). The J gene is TRBJ2-7, the V gene TRBV30; D is perhaps TRBD1 (5 bases). This clonotype originated in a human donor with non-small cell lung cancer whose response to radiotherapy plus ipilimumab could not be evaluated. The sample consisted of peripheral blood, taken from a patient treated with radiotherapy plus ipilimumab. The CDR3 DNA sequence: TGTGCCTGGAGTGTAGGGGCAGAGCAGCACTTC. Translating gives CAWSVGAEQHF.